This TCR beta chain was identified in a study of T cell responses to AZD1222 COVID-19 vaccine. Here immunoSEQ multiplex PCR was the method, and the copy in TCRdb shows in-frame clones only, minus some. The sample gives 90,000 to 100,000 clones, approximately 90% of which show up once; less than 3% is in the top ten. The clonotype originates from an adult in good health. The sequences come from peripheral blood, collected on day 0 of AZD1222 vaccination.

CDR3 in amino acids: CASSYLGPYSNQPQHF. The DNA of the CDR3 is TGCGCCAGCAGCTATCTGGGCCCTTATAGCAATCAGCCCCAGCATTTT. V gene TRBV5-1 combines with J gene TRBJ1-5; D is ambiguous. Germline V gene data show CDR1 as SGHRS and CDR2 as YFSETQ. Trimming cost V 3 bases and J 0 bases, with 13 bases left between them. The CDR3 sequence is 16 residues long.